These T cell receptor beta chains were read from a single sample in a study of CD4+ T cells in melanoma. Data came from immunoSEQ multiplex PCR; TCRdb stores just in-frame clones and leaves some out. This table holds tens of thousands of clones, approximately 74% found once. The sequenced sample was tumor tissue. The receptors were gathered from a human donor with melanoma. Both conserved end residues are part of each CDR3. A D gene is named only where the DNA matches it firmly. Expanded clones are given a class, and other clones once, few, many or no size at all.

>.|18|TRBV4-3|TRBJ2-3|.
TGCGCCAGCAGCCAAGATCGACTGGGGGGCTGGGGCACAGATACGCAGTATTTT
CASSQDRLGGWGTDTQYF
>.|10|TRBV7-8|TRBJ1-4|.
TGTGCCAGCAGCTACCGGGAAGGCCCTTTT
CASSYREGPF
>.|15|TRBV11-2|TRBJ2-1|.
TGTGCCAGCAGCTTAGTTAGGGGTGCGTACAATGAGCAGTTCTTC
CASSLVRGAYNEQFF
>.|15|TRBV7-4|TRBJ1-5|.
TGTGCCAGCAGCTCCAAGGGGAGAGCCAATCAGCCCCAGCATTTT
CASSSKGRANQPQHF
>once|16|TRBV9|TRBJ2-5|TRBD1
TGTGCCAGCAGCGTAGGAGGGACAGGGGCCCAAGAGACCCAGTACTTC
CASSVGGTGAQETQYF
>.|14|TRBV5-6|TRBJ2-7|.
TGTGCCAGCAGCTTGGGGGTGAGCTCCTACGAGCAGTACTTC
CASSLGVSSYEQYF
>.|13|TRBV6-5|TRBJ1-1|.
TGTGCCAGCAGTTTTTGGCAGGGCACTGAAGCTTTCTTT
CASSFWQGTEAFF
>.|16|TRBV4-1|TRBJ2-3|TRBD1
TGCGCCAGCAGCCACCCCGGGACAGGCCCGGCAGATACGCAGTATTTT
CASSHPGTGPADTQYF
>few|14|TRBV6-1|TRBJ1-5|TRBD1
TGTGCCAGCAGTTCGGACAGGGGGGGGTGGCCCCAGCATTTT
CASSSDRGGWPQHF
>.|15|TRBV6-5|TRBJ1-2|TRBD1
TGTGCCAGCAGTAAGGGACAGCCTAGACGATATGGCTACACCTTC
CASSKGQPRRYGYTF
>few|15|TRBV9|TRBJ1-3|.
TGTGCCAGCAGCGTAGGGGCCGACCTCGGAAACACCATATATTTT
CASSVGADLGNTIYF
>.|11|TRBV6-1|TRBJ1-2|.
TGTGCCAGCAGTGAAGAGATTGGCTACACCTTC
CASSEEIGYTF
>.|13|TRBV7-9|TRBJ1-1|.
TGTGCCAGCGCCAGCCGAGCGGATAGGGAAGCTTTCTTT
CASASRADREAFF
>.|14|TRBV5-1|TRBJ1-2|TRBD1
TGCGCCAGCAGCCCGACAGGGGGCTTGTATGGCTACACCTTC
CASSPTGGLYGYTF
>.|15|TRBV5-1|TRBJ2-3|.
TGCGCCAGCAGCCCGTTGACCGGGGACACAGATACGCAGTATTTT
CASSPLTGDTDTQYF
>.|14|TRBV19|TRBJ2-5|TRBD2
TGTGCCAGTAGTATTCTAGCGGGGGAGGAGACCCAGTACTTC
CASSILAGEETQYF
>.|10|TRBV6-6|TRBJ1-2|.
TGTGCCAGCAGTTATGGTGGCTACACCTTC
CASSYGGYTF
>.|14|TRBV10-1|TRBJ1-2|TRBD1
TGCGCCAGCAGGTCACAACAGGGGCACTATGGCTACACCTTC
CASRSQQGHYGYTF
>.|18|TRBV11-2|TRBJ1-6|.
TGTGCCAGCAGCTTAGTTATGCTCCGGCCTAGATATAATTCACCCCTCCACTTT
CASSLVMLRPRYNSPLHF
>few|16|TRBV14|TRBJ1-2|.
TGTGCCAGCAGCCAAGCCGTGTTGACGAGACCAGCTGCTGGTACCTTC
CASSQAVLTRPAAGTF
>many|14|TRBV28|TRBJ1-5|.
TGTGCCAGCAGTTTGTTGACTAGCAATCAGCCCCAGCATTTT
CASSLLTSNQPQHF
>.|16|TRBV18|TRBJ1-6|TRBD1
TGTGCCAGCTCGCGGACAGGGGGCAGAGATCCTTCACCCCTCCACTTT
CASSRTGGRDPSPLHF
>.|11|TRBV20-1|TRBJ1-1|.
TGCAGTGGAGAATGGTGGACTGAAGCTTTCTTT
CSGEWWTEAFF
>many|16|TRBV4-1|TRBJ2-2|.
TGCGCCAGCAGCCACCAGGGACAAACGAACACCGGGGAGCTGTTTTTT
CASSHQGQTNTGELFF
>.|16|TRBV28|TRBJ2-7|.
TGTGCCAGCAGTTTACGGGCGGCAGGGAGAACCTACGAGCAGTACTTC
CASSLRAAGRTYEQYF
>.|15|TRBV29-1|TRBJ2-7|.
TGCAGCGTTGAAGATGGGGACAAGAGCTCCTACGAGCAGTACTTC
CSVEDGDKSSYEQYF
>few|15|TRBV9|TRBJ1-1|.
TGTGCCAGCAGCGTAGTTTATCGGGAGGACACTGAAGCTTTCTTT
CASSVVYREDTEAFF
>.|18|TRBV5-6|TRBJ2-1|TRBD2
TGTGCCAGCAGTTACGGGACTAGCGGGAGTCCCCTTTACAATGAGCAGTTCTTC
CASSYGTSGSPLYNEQFF
>.|16|TRBV7-9|TRBJ2-2|TRBD1
TGTGCCAGCAGCTCCCGGACAGGGGGCAGCACCGGGGAGCTGTTTTTT
CASSSRTGGSTGELFF
>.|12|TRBV27|TRBJ2-2|.
TGTGCCAGCAGTTTCAACACCGGGGAGCTGTTTTTT
CASSFNTGELFF
>.|12|TRBV6-6|TRBJ2-7|.
TGTGCCAGCACCTCACTCGTGGGCGAGCAGTACTTC
CASTSLVGEQYF
>.|15|TRBV7-9|TRBJ2-1|TRBD1
TGTGCCAGCAGCCCACCGGGACAGTATTACAATGAGCAGTTCTTC
CASSPPGQYYNEQFF
>.|15|TRBV5-5|TRBJ2-7|TRBD1
TGTGCCAGCGCCAGACCGGGACAGGGGTCCTACGAGCAGTACTTC
CASARPGQGSYEQYF
>.|17|TRBV7-3|TRBJ2-3|.
TGTGCCAGCAGCTTAACTTTTACACCTTCTAGCACAGATACGCAGTATTTT
CASSLTFTPSSTDTQYF
>.|16|TRBV19|TRBJ2-7|TRBD1
TGTGCCAGTAGTATTAGGGGCGGACAGGTTATCTACGAGCAGTACTTC
CASSIRGGQVIYEQYF
>.|14|TRBV29-1|TRBJ2-7|.
TGCAGCGTTACTACCGGGACACGAGCCTACGAGCAGTACTTC
CSVTTGTRAYEQYF
>.|17|TRBV5-4|TRBJ2-2|TRBD1
TGTGCCAGCAGCTCTGGAAGGGGGCGGGCTAACACCGGGGAGCTGTTTTTT
CASSSGRGRANTGELFF
>.|14|TRBV30|TRBJ1-2|TRBD1
TGTGCCTGGAATTTTGGGACAGAAGTCTATGGCTACACCTTC
CAWNFGTEVYGYTF
>.|13|TRBV7-9|TRBJ1-2|.
TGTGCCAGCAGCGTCCGGGACGTCGTTGGCTACACCTTC
CASSVRDVVGYTF
>once|14|TRBV29-1|TRBJ1-2|TRBD1
TGCAGCGCTTCCGGGACAGGGGGCTTCGATGGCTACACCTTC
CSASGTGGFDGYTF